This T cell receptor beta chain stems from a study of shared clonotypes between healthy human individuals. The wider study: Ranging from 18 to 49 in age, donors were two women and three men. CD4 naive and memory got three plates each, CD8 naive two, CD8 memory one. Broader study findings: Generation probabilities were higher for clonotypes shared across all four sorted-subset donors than for unshared ones.

This clone was observed a single time. Its antigen is not identified. The data were produced by immunoSEQ multiplex PCR, yet TCRdb's version contains in-frame clones alone and is incomplete. Among over a million clones listed, about 74% were seen once. Germline CDR1 reads SGHRS; CDR2 reads YFSETQ. V lost 3 bases and J lost 7, with 14 bases in between. The CDR3 sequence is 13 residues long. This TCR came from a man younger than 35 in good health. V is TRBV5-1 and J is TRBJ2-7; either TRBD1 or TRBD2 may supply D (5 bases each). The sample comprised memory CD4+ T cells sorted from blood. Subset given: CD45RA-negative fraction. CDR3 DNA sequence: TGCGCCAGCAGCTACGGGGCTGGGAAAGAGCAGTACTTC. Translated, it gives CASSYGAGKEQYF.